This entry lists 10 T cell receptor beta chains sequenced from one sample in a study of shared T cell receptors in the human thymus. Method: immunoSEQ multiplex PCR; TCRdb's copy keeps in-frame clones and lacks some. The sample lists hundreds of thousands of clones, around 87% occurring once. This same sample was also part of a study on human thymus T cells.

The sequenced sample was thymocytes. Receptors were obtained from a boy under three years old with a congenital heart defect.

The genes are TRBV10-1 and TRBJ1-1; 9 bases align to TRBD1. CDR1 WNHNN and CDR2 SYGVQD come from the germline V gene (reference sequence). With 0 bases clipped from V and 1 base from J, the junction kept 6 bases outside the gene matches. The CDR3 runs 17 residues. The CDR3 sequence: CASSESRDRVWNTEAFF. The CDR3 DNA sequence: TGCGCCAGCAGTGAGTCCCGGGACAGGGTCTGGAACACTGAAGCTTTCTTT.

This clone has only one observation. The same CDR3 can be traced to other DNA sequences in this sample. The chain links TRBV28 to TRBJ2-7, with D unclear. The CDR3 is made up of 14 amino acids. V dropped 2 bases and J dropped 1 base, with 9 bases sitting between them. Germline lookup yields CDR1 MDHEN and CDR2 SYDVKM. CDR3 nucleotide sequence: TGTGCCAGCAGTTTACCCCGTGTGTCCTACGAGCAGTACTTC. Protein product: CASSLPRVSYEQYF.

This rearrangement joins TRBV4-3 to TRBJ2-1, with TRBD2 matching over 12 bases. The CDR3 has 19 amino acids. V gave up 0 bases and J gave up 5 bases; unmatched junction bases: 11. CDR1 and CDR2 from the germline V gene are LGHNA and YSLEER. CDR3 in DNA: TGCGCCAGCAGCCAAGACCTAGCGGGGGGGGGTTTGGTGGACAATGAGCAGTTCTTC. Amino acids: CASSQDLAGGGLVDNEQFF.

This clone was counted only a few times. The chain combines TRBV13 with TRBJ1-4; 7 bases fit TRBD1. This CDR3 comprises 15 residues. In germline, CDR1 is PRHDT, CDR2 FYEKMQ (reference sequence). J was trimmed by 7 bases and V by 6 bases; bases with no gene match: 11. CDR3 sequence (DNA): TGTGCCAGCAGATTCTCCGGGACAGTGGGTGAAAAACTGTTTTTT. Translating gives CASRFSGTVGEKLFF.

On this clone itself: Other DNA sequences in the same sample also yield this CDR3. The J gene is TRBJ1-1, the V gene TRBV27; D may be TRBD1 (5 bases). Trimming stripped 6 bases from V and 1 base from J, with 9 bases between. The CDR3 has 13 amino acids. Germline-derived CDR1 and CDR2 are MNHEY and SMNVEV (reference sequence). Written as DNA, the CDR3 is TGTGCCAGCAGCCTAAGGGGGAACACTGAAGCTTTCTTT. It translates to CASSLRGNTEAFF.

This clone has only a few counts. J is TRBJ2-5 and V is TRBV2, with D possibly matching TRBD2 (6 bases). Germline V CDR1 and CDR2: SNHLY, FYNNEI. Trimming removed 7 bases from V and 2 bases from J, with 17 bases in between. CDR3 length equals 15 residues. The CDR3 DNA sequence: TGTGCCAGCAATGGGACTCCAAATTATCAAGAGACCCAGTACTTC. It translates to CASNGTPNYQETQYF.

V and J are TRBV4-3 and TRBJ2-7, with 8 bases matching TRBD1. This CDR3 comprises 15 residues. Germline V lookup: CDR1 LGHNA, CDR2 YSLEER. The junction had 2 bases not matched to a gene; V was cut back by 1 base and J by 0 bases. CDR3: CASSQAQGASYEQYF. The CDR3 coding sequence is TGCGCCAGCAGCCAAGCGCAGGGGGCCTCCTACGAGCAGTACTTC.

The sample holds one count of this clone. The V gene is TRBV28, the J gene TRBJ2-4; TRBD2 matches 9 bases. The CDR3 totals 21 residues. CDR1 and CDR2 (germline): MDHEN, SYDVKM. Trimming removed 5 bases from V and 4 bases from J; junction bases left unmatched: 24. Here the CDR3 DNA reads TGTGCCAGCAGTCCCGCGTCAAGATCCCTAACGGAGCGGGAGGCTAAAAACATTCAGTACTTC. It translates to CASSPASRSLTEREAKNIQYF.

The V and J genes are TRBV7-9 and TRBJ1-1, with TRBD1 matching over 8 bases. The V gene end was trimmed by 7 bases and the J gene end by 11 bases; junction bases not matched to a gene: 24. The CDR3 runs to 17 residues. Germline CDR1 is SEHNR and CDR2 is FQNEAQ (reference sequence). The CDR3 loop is CASTPPGGPVIGRGAFF. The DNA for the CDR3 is TGTGCCAGCACCCCGCCAGGGGGCCCTGTGATCGGGCGAGGGGCTTTCTTT.

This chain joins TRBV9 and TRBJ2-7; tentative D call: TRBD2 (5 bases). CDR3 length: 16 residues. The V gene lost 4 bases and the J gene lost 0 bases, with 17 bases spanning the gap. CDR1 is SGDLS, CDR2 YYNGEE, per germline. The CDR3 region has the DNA TGTGCCAGCAGCTTCAGACCTAGCAGCAACTCCTACGAGCAGTACTTC. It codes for CASSFRPSSNSYEQYF.